This T cell receptor beta chain comes out of a study of tissue T cells after allogeneic stem cell transplantation. Study-level background: Tissue samples with histologically apparent lymphocytes on H&E review were prioritized for sequencing.

This clone was seen a handful of times. Its antigen is unknown. Germline V lookup: CDR1 SGHAT, CDR2 FQNNGV. V was pared by 4 bases and J by 11 bases, with 23 bases between. The CDR3 sequence is 15 residues long. Whole-study results and caveats: In patients and mice, blood and spleen missed much of tissue repertoire. Sampling depth was limited, and the cohort was small and clinically varied.

The data were produced by immunoSEQ multiplex PCR, yet TCRdb's version contains in-frame clones alone and is incomplete. The sample carries about 3,900 clones, about 59% recorded once. The sequence was collected from a male donor older than 55 with lung cancer. The material sequenced was tissue from the ileum, taken at autopsy. This chain connects TRBV11-2 to TRBJ1-1, with D tentatively TRBD1 (5 bases). The CDR3 DNA follows: TGTGCCAGCAGCTCCGGTGTAGGGGCGGGAAGTGGGGCTTTCTTT. Protein product: CASSSGVGAGSGAFF.